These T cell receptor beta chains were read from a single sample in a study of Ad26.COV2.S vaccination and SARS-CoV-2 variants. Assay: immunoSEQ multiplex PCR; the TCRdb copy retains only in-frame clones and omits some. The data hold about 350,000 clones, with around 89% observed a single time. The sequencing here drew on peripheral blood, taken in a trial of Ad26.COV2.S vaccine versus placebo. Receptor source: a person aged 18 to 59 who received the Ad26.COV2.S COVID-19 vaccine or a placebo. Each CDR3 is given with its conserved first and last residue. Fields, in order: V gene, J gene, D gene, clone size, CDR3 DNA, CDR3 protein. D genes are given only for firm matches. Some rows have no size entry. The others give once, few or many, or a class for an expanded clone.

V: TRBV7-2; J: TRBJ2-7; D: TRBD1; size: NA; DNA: TGTGCCAGCAGCTTAGGGACAGGGCACTACGAGCAGTACTTC; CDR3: CASSLGTGHYEQYF
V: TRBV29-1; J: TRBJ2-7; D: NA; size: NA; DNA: TGCAGCGTTCTCGTCCAAAGCTCCTACGAGCAGTACTTC; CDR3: CSVLVQSSYEQYF
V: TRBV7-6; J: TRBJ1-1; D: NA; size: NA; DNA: TGTGCCAGCAGCTTATACAGCTTGAACACTGAAGCTTTCTTT; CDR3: CASSLYSLNTEAFF
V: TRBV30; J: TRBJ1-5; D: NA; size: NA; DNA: TGTGCCTGGTCACAGGGCTCGGGACAGCCCCAGCATTTT; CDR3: CAWSQGSGQPQHF
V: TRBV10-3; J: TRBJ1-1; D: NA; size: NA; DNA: TGTGCCATCAGTGAGTTACCTAGGACTGAAGCTTTCTTT; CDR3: CAISELPRTEAFF
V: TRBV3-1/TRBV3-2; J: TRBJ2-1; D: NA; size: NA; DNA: TGTGCCAGCAGCCATACGGGTTACTTCGACAATGAGCAGTTCTTC; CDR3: CASSHTGYFDNEQFF
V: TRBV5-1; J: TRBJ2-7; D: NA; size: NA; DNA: TGCGCCAGCAGGACCGGGCCGGACTCCTCCTACGAGCAGTACTTC; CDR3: CASRTGPDSSYEQYF
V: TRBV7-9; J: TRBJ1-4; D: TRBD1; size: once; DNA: TGTGCCAGCAGCCCCGACAGGGTAGAACTGTTTTTT; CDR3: CASSPDRVELFF
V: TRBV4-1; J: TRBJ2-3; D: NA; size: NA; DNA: TGCGCCAGCAGCCATGCACTTGGGGGAGACACAGATACGCAGTATTTT; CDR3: CASSHALGGDTDTQYF
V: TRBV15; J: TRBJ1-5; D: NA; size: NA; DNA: TGTGCCACCAGCCACACGCCCTATAGCAATCAGCCCCAGCATTTT; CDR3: CATSHTPYSNQPQHF
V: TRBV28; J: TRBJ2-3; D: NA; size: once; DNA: TGTGCCAGCGTCCGGGGAGTAGGTACAGATACGCAGTATTTT; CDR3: CASVRGVGTDTQYF
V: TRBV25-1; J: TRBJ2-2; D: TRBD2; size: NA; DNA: TGTGCCAGCAGTGGATTAGCGGGGCGGCGGACCGGGGAGCTGTTTTTT; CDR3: CASSGLAGRRTGELFF
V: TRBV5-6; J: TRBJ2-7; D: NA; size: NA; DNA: TGTGCCAGCAGCTCCAGACTAGGCTACGAGCAGTACTTC; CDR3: CASSSRLGYEQYF
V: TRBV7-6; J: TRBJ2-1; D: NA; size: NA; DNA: TGTGCCAGCAGTTTACAGGGTTGGAATGAGCAGTTCTTC; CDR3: CASSLQGWNEQFF
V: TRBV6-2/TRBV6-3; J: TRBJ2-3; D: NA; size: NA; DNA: TGTGCCAGCAGTTACCCTGGGAGATCCGATACGCAGTATTTT; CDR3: CASSYPGRSDTQYF
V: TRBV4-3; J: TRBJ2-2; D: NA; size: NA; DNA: TGCGCCAGCAGCCAAGAAGGGTCCGCAAACACCGGGGAGCTGTTTTTT; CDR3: CASSQEGSANTGELFF
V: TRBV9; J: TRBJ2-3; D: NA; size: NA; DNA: TGTGCCAGCAGCGTAGGGGTAGGGGCGGATACGCAGTATTTT; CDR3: CASSVGVGADTQYF
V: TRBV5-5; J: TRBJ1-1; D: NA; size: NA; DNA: TGTGCCAGCAGCTTTCAGATGAACACTGAAGCTTTCTTT; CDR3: CASSFQMNTEAFF
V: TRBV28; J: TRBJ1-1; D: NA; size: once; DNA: TGTGCCAGCAGTCCCGCAGGGAGCCCTGAAGCTTTCTTT; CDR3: CASSPAGSPEAFF
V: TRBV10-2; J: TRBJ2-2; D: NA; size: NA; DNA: TGCGCCAGCAGGGGTAGGGGGGGCCTAGGGACAGTTCCCGGGGAGCTGTTTTTT; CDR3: CASRGRGGLGTVPGELFF
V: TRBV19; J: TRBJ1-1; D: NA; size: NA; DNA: TGTGCCAGTAGTAAAGGTAGGGAAAAGGGTATGAACACTGAAGCTTTCTTT; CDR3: CASSKGREKGMNTEAFF
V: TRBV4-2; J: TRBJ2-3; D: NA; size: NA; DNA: TGTGCCAGCAGCCCCCGGGACGGAAGCACAGATACGCAGTATTTT; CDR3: CASSPRDGSTDTQYF
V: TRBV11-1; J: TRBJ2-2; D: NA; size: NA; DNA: TGTGCCAGCAGCTCCCCCCTTGGGATCAACACCGGGGAGCTGTTTTTT; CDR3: CASSSPLGINTGELFF
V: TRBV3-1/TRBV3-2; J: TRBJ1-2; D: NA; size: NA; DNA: TGTGCCAGCAGCCAAGGGGCTCGGGCGGGCTATGGCTACACCTTC; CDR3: CASSQGARAGYGYTF
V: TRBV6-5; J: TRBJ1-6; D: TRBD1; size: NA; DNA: TGTGCCAGCGCCGGGACAGTTAATTCACCCCTCCACTTT; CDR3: CASAGTVNSPLHF
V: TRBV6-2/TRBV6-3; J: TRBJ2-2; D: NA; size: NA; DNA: TGTGCCAGCAGTTACAGACAAGTGAACACCGGGGAGCTGTTTTTT; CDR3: CASSYRQVNTGELFF
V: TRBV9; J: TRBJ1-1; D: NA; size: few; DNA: TGTGCCAGCAGCGTAGTAGGGGCCAGTGAAGCTTTCTTT; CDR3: CASSVVGASEAFF
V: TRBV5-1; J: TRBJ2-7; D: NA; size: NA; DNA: TGCGCCAGCAGCTTGGGGCCAACCTACGAGCAGTACTTC; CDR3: CASSLGPTYEQYF
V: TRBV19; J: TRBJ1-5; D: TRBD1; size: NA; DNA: TGTGCCAGTAGTCCATCCTTATACAGGGGGCTTTGGGGCAATCAGCCCCAGCATTTT; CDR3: CASSPSLYRGLWGNQPQHF
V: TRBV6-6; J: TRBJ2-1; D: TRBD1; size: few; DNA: TGTGCCAGCAGTTTCCGGGACAGGGGAGAGGATGAGCAGTTCTTC; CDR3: CASSFRDRGEDEQFF
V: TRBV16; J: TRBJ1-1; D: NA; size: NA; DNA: TGTGCCAGCAGCCAAAGGAGGGTCACTGAAGCTTTCTTT; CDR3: CASSQRRVTEAFF
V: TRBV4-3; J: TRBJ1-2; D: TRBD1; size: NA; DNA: TGCGCCAGCAGCCATCGCGACAGGGGAGGTGGCTACACCTTC; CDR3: CASSHRDRGGGYTF
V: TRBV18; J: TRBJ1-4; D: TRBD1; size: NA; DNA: TGTGCCAGCTCACCATCAGCAACCGGGACAGGGAAAGAAAAACTGTTTTTT; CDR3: CASSPSATGTGKEKLFF
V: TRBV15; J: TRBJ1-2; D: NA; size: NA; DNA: TGTGCCACCAGCAGAGACAGGGAAGTGGATGGCTACACCTTC; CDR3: CATSRDREVDGYTF
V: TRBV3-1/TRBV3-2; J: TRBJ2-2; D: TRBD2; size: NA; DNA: TGTGCCAGCAGCCAAGGTTTGACTAGCGGGGTCACCGGGGAGCTGTTTTTT; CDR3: CASSQGLTSGVTGELFF
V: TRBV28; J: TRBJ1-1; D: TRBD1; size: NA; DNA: TGTGCCAGCAGTGAAGGGGGCTGGGCCTCGGAAGCTTTCTTT; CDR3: CASSEGGWASEAFF
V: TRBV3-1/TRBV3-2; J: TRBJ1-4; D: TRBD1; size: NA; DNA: TGTGCCAGCAGCCAAGGTACTCAGGGGGCCAGGAACCGGAATGAAAAACTGTTTTTT; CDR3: CASSQGTQGARNRNEKLFF
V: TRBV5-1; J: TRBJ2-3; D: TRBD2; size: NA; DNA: TGCGCCAGCAGAACTACTAGCGGAGAAAGCACAGATACGCAGTATTTT; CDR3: CASRTTSGESTDTQYF
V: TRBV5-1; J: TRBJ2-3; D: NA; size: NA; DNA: TGCGCCAGCAGCCCATCCCTTGGCACAGATACGCAGTATTTT; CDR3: CASSPSLGTDTQYF
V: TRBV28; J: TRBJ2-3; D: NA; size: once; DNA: TGTGCCAGCAGTTGGAGCACAGATACGCAGTATTTT; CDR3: CASSWSTDTQYF
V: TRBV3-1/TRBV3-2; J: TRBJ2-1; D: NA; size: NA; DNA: TGTGCCAGCAGCCAAGATGGGTGGAAATACAATGAGCAGTTCTTC; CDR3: CASSQDGWKYNEQFF
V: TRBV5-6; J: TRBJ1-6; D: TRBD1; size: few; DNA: TGTGCCAGCAGCCAAAGGGACAGCGCACCTTCACCCCTCCACTTT; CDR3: CASSQRDSAPSPLHF
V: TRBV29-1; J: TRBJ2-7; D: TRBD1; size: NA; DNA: TGCAGCTTCCGGGACAGGGACTCCTACGAGCAGTACTTC; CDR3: CSFRDRDSYEQYF
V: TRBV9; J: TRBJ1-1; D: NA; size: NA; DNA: TGTGCCAGCAGCGGGGAAGAGCATACTGAAGCTTTCTTT; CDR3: CASSGEEHTEAFF
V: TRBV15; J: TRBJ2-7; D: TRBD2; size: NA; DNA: TGTGCCACCAGCAGAGGGACTAGCCAAGCCTACGAGCAGTACTTC; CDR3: CATSRGTSQAYEQYF
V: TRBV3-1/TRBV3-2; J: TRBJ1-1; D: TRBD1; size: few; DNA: TGTGCCAGCAGCCAGAGACAGGGGGCGCAGGCTTTCTTT; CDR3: CASSQRQGAQAFF
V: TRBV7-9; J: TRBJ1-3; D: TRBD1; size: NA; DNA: TGTGCCAGCAGCTTAGTAACTGGGACAGGGGACGGAAACACCATATATTTT; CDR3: CASSLVTGTGDGNTIYF
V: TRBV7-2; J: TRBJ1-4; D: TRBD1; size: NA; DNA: TGTGCCAGCAGCTTAGGGACAGGGGAAAAACTGTTTTTT; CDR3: CASSLGTGEKLFF
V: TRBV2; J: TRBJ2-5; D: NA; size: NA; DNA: TGTGCCAGCAGTGACGGGGTGGGGAAGACCCAGTACTTC; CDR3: CASSDGVGKTQYF
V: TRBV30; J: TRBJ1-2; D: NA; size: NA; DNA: TGTGCCTGGAGTCCAGGAGATAACTATGGCTACACCTTC; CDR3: CAWSPGDNYGYTF
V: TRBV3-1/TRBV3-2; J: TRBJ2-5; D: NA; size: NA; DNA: TGTGCCAGCAGCCAAGGGACGTATCAAGAGACCCAGTACTTC; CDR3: CASSQGTYQETQYF
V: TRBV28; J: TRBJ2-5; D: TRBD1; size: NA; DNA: TGTGCCAGCAGTTTTTCTGCGAAGGGGGCTACGGGGGAGACCCAGTACTTC; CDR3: CASSFSAKGATGETQYF
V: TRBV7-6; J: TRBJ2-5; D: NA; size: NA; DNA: TGTGCCAGCAGCTTAGGTCAGACCCAGTACTTC; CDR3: CASSLGQTQYF
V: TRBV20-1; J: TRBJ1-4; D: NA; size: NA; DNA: TGCAGTGCTAGTCCTAGCATTGCAACTAATGAAAAACTGTTTTTT; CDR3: CSASPSIATNEKLFF
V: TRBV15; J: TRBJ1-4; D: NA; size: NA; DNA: TGTGCCAGCTCGATAGGGATTAATGAAAAACTGTTTTTT; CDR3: CASSIGINEKLFF
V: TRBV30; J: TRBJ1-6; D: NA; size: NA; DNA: TGTGCCTGGAGACCCCCAGGGCAGGGGAATTCACCCCTCCACTTT; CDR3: CAWRPPGQGNSPLHF
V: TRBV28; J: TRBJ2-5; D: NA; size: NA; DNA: TGTGCCAGCAGTCTCGGACGGATCCAAGAGACCCAGTACTTC; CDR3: CASSLGRIQETQYF
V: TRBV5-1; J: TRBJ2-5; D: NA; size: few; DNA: TGCGCCAGCAGCCCCACCGGACCCGGCCAAGAGACCCAGTACTTC; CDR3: CASSPTGPGQETQYF
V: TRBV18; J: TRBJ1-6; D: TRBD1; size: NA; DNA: TGTGCCAGCTCTCGGGACAGGGTAAATAATTCACCCCTCCACTTT; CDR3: CASSRDRVNNSPLHF